One and the same sample provided the 8 T cell receptor beta chains below, sequenced in a study of T cell clonality in common variable immunodeficiency. The protocol was immunoSEQ multiplex PCR, while the TCRdb copy is restricted to in-frame clones and leaves out a portion. There are around 55,000 clones in the sample, none observed a single time. The source material was peripheral blood mononuclear cells. These receptors were obtained from a person between 18 and 69 years old in good health.

In its sample, this clone was seen a few times. Read coverage stops 3 residues before the CDR3 terminus; the germline J gene supplies the remainder. This chain uses TRBV6-2 or TRBV6-3 with TRBJ1-2; 9 nucleotides align to TRBD1. CDR1 and CDR2 from the germline V gene are MNHEY and SVGEGT. The CDR3 covers 12 residues. The CDR3 loop is CASSIGQGRYTF. The sequenced part of the CDR3 DNA is TGTGCCAGCAGTATTGGACAGGGGAGG.

This clone came up many times. CDR3 DNA, as far as it was read: TGTGCCAGCAGTGCCCCTGACAGGGGAAATTCACCC. Translation: CASSAPDRGNSP. The entire CDR3 protein reads CASSAPDRGNSPLHF. The V and J genes are TRBV6-1 and TRBJ1-6; 8 bases align to TRBD1. The read finishes 3 residues shy of the CDR3 end, and the germline J gene is used to complete it. The V segment lost 4 bases and the J segment 7 bases; nucleotides outside the gene matches: 6. From germline, CDR1 is MNHNS and CDR2 SASEGT. This CDR3 region has 15 residues.

This clone was seen repeatedly, ten times or more. The CDR3 end falls 3 residues outside the read, so it is completed with the germline J gene. V usage is TRBV4-2 and J usage is TRBJ2-7, with D unresolved. V was shortened by 0 bases and J by 2 bases, with 11 bases between the two germline ends. Looked up from germline, CDR1 is LGHNA and CDR2 is YNFKEQ. This CDR3 region has 15 residues. The CDR3 spells CASSQDSGSPYEQYF. The CDR3 bases that were read are TGTGCCAGCAGCCAAGATTCGGGTTCCCCCTACGAG.

This clone was seen many times. The sequenced fragment ends 3 residues before the CDR3 boundary, so the rest is inferred from the germline J gene. The V gene is TRBV29-1, the J gene TRBJ1-1; D not certain. V dropped 7 bases and J dropped 4 bases, with 16 bases sitting between them. The length of the CDR3 is 13 residues. Germline values: CDR1 SQVTM, CDR2 ANQGSEA. The covered CDR3 bases are TGCAGCGCCCGGCGGGGAGTGAGCACTGAA. Its translation: CSARRGVSTE. The full CDR3 reads CSARRGVSTEAFF.

This clone was seen more than once but under ten times. The read ends 3 residues early relative to the CDR3; the germline J gene fills the gap. The chain joins TRBV19 to TRBJ1-5, with D perhaps matching TRBD1 (6 bases). V lost 3 bases and J lost 6, with 15 bases in between. CDR3 length: 15 amino acids. Germline lookup yields CDR1 LNHDA and CDR2 SQIVND (reference sequence). The sequenced CDR3 bases are TGTGCCAGTAGTATCGTCTTTCAGGGGCCTCAGCCC. Its protein is CASSIVFQGPQP. The entire CDR3 protein reads CASSIVFQGPQPQHF.

At least ten counts were recorded for this clone. The sequenced fragment ends 3 residues before the CDR3 boundary, so the rest is inferred from the germline J gene. The chain is built from TRBV5-4 and TRBJ2-5; 8 bases map to TRBD2. Germline V gives CDR1 SGHNT, CDR2 YYREEE (reference sequence). The V and J ends lost 7 bases and 5 bases, in that order; junction bases with no gene match: 13. The CDR3 spans 15 residues. CDR3 sequence: CASGRAGVFGETQYF. CDR3 DNA (partial): TGTGCCAGCGGGCGAGCGGGGGTCTTCGGGGAGACC.

Many counts were recorded for this clone. The read ends 3 residues before the CDR3 terminus; that terminus is restored from the germline J gene. The genes are TRBV6-2 or TRBV6-3 and TRBJ2-7; D remains ambiguous. This CDR3 region has 15 residues. Germline lookup yields CDR1 MNHEY and CDR2 SVGEGT. V was clipped by 5 bases and J by 0 bases, with 14 bases between them. This CDR3 is CASSTTIRSSYEQYF. The covered CDR3 bases are TGTGCCAGCAGTACCACTATCCGGAGCTCCTACGAG.

This clone came up many times. The CDR3 end is not reached by the read, which stops 3 residues before it; the germline J gene fills it in. The chain recombines TRBV7-6 with TRBJ2-5, with 10 positions matching TRBD2. Trimming removed 5 bases from V and 7 bases from J; junction bases left unmatched: 7. Germline V gene sequence: CDR1 SGHVS, CDR2 FNYEAQ. The CDR3 has 14 residues. CDR3 DNA (partial): TGTGCCAGCAGCGGGACTAGCGAATTGTCGACC. Its translation: CASSGTSELST. Given in full, the CDR3 is CASSGTSELSTQYF.